A single sample is the source of the 20 T cell receptor beta chains below, sequenced in a study of blood T cell repertoires in COVID-19. Repertoires were generated with immunoSEQ multiplex PCR, while TCRdb's copy carries only in-frame clones and drops some. The table includes nearly 350,000 clones, more than 75% detected once. What was sequenced was peripheral blood. The source is a woman aged 50 to 60 with COVID-19, enrolled during active disease.

This clone appeared a few times. The V and J genes are TRBV10-3 and TRBJ1-5; TRBD1 matches at 9 bases. The length of the CDR3 is 17 residues. J was trimmed by 11 bases and V by 0 bases; bases with no gene match: 14. Germline lookup yields CDR1 ENHRY and CDR2 SYGVKD. As DNA, the CDR3 is TGTGCCATCAGTGAGTCGGGTCCGGGACAGGGCAAAGGAGCCCAGCATTTT. Amino acid sequence: CAISESGPGQGKGAQHF.

The J gene is TRBJ2-1, the V gene TRBV5-1; 10 positions match TRBD2. This CDR3 is 15 amino acids long. Germline values: CDR1 SGHRS, CDR2 YFSETQ. After removal of 1 base from V and 8 bases from J, the junction contained 6 bases not matched to a gene. CDR3 in amino acids: CASSLTSGEAYEQFF. CDR3 in DNA: TGCGCCAGCAGCTTGACTAGCGGGGAGGCTTATGAGCAGTTCTTC.

In its sample, this clone was seen once. The CDR3 reads CASRLARTGGSYNEQFF. The CDR3 coding sequence is TGTGCAAGTCGCTTAGCTCGGACAGGGGGTTCCTACAATGAGCAGTTCTTC. The rearrangement joins TRBV12-2 to TRBJ2-1; TRBD1 is taken as the D call from the table, unchecked against the DNA. TRBV12-2 constitutes a pseudogene. The CDR3 covers 17 residues.

This clone was seen just once. The CDR3 protein is CASSRDRGMDGELFF. The CDR3 region has the DNA TGTGCCAGCAGTAGGGACAGGGGAATGGACGGGGAGCTGTTTTTT. This sequence joins TRBV27 and TRBJ2-2; 10 bases are shared with TRBD1. The J segment lost 7 bases and the V segment lost 5 bases, leaving 7 bases of the junction unmatched. This CDR3 comprises 15 residues. The germline CDR1 and CDR2 sequences are MNHEY and SMNVEV (reference sequence).

The chain couples TRBV5-1 to TRBJ1-1; 7 nucleotides align to TRBD1. The CDR3 is made up of 17 amino acids. V shed 4 bases, J shed 6 bases, and the junction held 18 bases outside the gene matches. CDR1 and CDR2 (germline): SGHRS, YFSETQ. The DNA of the CDR3 is TGCGCCAGCAGCACACGCGAAGGGACAGCTCCTTGGGCTGAAGCTTTCTTT. Amino acid sequence: CASSTREGTAPWAEAFF.

This clone has only a few counts. The rearrangement links TRBV7-2 to TRBJ1-2, with 7 bases fitting TRBD1. V lost 5 bases, J lost 6 bases, and 12 bases stayed unmatched. The CDR3 has 15 residues. Germline assignment: CDR1 SGHTA and CDR2 FQGNSA. The CDR3 loop is CASSPQQGRAHGYTF. CDR3 DNA: TGTGCCAGCAGCCCCCAACAGGGGCGGGCGCATGGCTACACCTTC.

The J gene is TRBJ2-7, the V gene TRBV11-3, with D possibly TRBD2 on 6 matching bases. The germline V gene has CDR1 SGHNT and CDR2 YENEEA. CDR3 length: 14 residues. V was pared by 6 bases and J by 0 bases, with 12 bases between. CDR3 in amino acids: CASRWTTNSYEQYF. The CDR3, as DNA: TGTGCCAGCAGATGGACTACTAACTCCTACGAGCAGTACTTC.

This chain joins TRBV7-3 and TRBJ1-1; D is perhaps TRBD1 (5 bases). CDR3 length: 13 amino acids. Germline V lookup: CDR1 SGHTA, CDR2 FQGTGA. V shed 5 bases and J shed 6 bases, with 13 bases lying between them. The CDR3 DNA sequence: TGTGCCAGCAGCCCCCTAATAGGGGCTGAAGCTTTCTTT. It yields the protein CASSPLIGAEAFF.

The rearrangement uses TRBV30 and TRBJ1-6, with D unclear. Germline V gene data show CDR1 as GTSNPN and CDR2 as SVGIG (reference sequence). V was shortened by 0 bases and J by 0 bases, with 9 bases between the two germline ends. This CDR3 is built from 16 residues. The CDR3 spells CAWSVRDSSYNSPLHF. In nucleotides, the CDR3 is TGTGCCTGGAGTGTACGGGATAGCTCCTATAATTCACCCCTCCACTTT.

This clone was found once. The chain combines TRBV10-3 with TRBJ1-1, with D hard to call. The length of the CDR3 is 14 residues. Trimming left V 9 bases short and J 4 bases short, with 18 bases between. Germline CDR1 ENHRY, CDR2 SYGVKD. The CDR3 region is CAIRHRAAGTEAFF. Here the CDR3 DNA reads TGTGCCATACGCCATAGGGCTGCGGGCACTGAAGCTTTCTTT.

This chain joins TRBV19 and TRBJ2-7; tentative D call: TRBD1 (5 bases). Germline V gene sequence: CDR1 LNHDA, CDR2 SQIVND (reference sequence). This CDR3 contains 13 residues. The V gene lost 4 bases and the J gene lost 0 bases, with 7 bases spanning the gap. CDR3 DNA sequence: TGTGCCAGTAGTACAGGGAACTCCTACGAGCAGTACTTC. Amino acid sequence: CASSTGNSYEQYF.

V and J are TRBV11-2 and TRBJ1-2; no firm D call. Germline CDR1 SGHAT, CDR2 FQNNGV. Trimming pared 1 base from V and 1 base from J, leaving 10 bases between. The CDR3 runs 15 residues. CDR3 sequence (DNA): TGTGCCAGCAGCTTAGTTGGCTTGTATAACTATGGCTACACCTTC. Translation gives CASSLVGLYNYGYTF.

The chain carries TRBV4-1 and TRBJ2-1, with 9 bases lining up with TRBD2. V was clipped by 7 bases and J by 0 bases; unmatched bases: 7. From germline, CDR1 is MGHRA and CDR2 YSYEKL. This CDR3 has 16 amino acids. The CDR3 protein is CASTLAGPSSYNEQFF. CDR3 in DNA: TGCGCCAGCACGCTAGCGGGACCGAGCTCCTACAATGAGCAGTTCTTC.

The chain recombines TRBV2 with TRBJ2-6; D not certain. Germline V gives CDR1 SNHLY, CDR2 FYNNEI. There are 18 residues in the CDR3. The V end lost 4 bases, the J end lost 0 bases, and 16 bases lay between the germline ends. The CDR3 here is CASSANHAGFSGANVLTF. The CDR3 DNA follows: TGTGCCAGCAGTGCTAACCACGCCGGGTTCTCTGGGGCCAACGTCCTGACTTTC.

This chain connects TRBV13 to TRBJ2-7, with 8 bases lining up with TRBD2. The CDR3 is made up of 18 amino acids. Per germline, CDR1 PRHDT and CDR2 FYEKMQ (reference sequence). Losses at the gene ends were 4 bases for V and 5 bases for J; bases not matched to a gene: 19. The CDR3 DNA reads TGTGCCAGCAGCTCTCAGTGGGATCTGAGCGGGAGCAGGAACGAGCAGTACTTC. Amino acids: CASSSQWDLSGSRNEQYF.

The V gene is TRBV9, the J gene TRBJ2-1; TRBD2 matches at 7 bases. The CDR3 runs 16 residues. V was pared by 4 bases and J by 3 bases, with 10 bases of the junction left unmatched. Germline V gene sequence: CDR1 SGDLS, CDR2 YYNGEE. The CDR3: CASSTRGSGFYNEQFF. The CDR3 nucleotides are TGTGCCAGCAGCACCCGAGGTAGCGGGTTCTACAATGAGCAGTTCTTC.

The chain recombines TRBV5-1 with TRBJ2-3; D may be TRBD1 (6 bases). The CDR3 runs to 16 residues. V shed 0 bases and J shed 3 bases, with 14 bases lying between them. Germline V CDR1 and CDR2: SGHRS, YFSETQ. The CDR3 is CASSLAQGTSTDTQYF. Written as DNA, the CDR3 is TGCGCCAGCAGCTTGGCTCAGGGGACGTCGACAGATACGCAGTATTTT. The variable domain in full, with the rest retrieved from reference TRBV5-1 and TRBJ2-3, is KAGVTQTPRYLIKTRGQQVTLSCSPISGHRSVSWYQQTPGQGLQFLFEYFSETQRNKGNFPGRFSGRQFSNSRSEMNVSTLELGDSALYLCASSLAQGTSTDTQYFGPGTRLTVL.

The gene calls are TRBV10-3 and TRBJ2-7; 8 nucleotides agree with TRBD1. Germline CDR1 reads ENHRY; CDR2 reads SYGVKD. The junction had 7 bases not matched to a gene; V was cut back by 3 bases and J by 0 bases. There are 16 residues in the CDR3. The CDR3 spells CAISDNGQGRSYEQYF. The CDR3 DNA reads as TGTGCCATCAGTGACAACGGACAGGGTCGCTCCTACGAGCAGTACTTC.

V is TRBV6-5 and J is TRBJ2-5; 7 bases are shared with TRBD1. The CDR3 has 15 residues. With 8 bases clipped from V and 0 bases from J, the junction kept 9 bases outside the gene matches. Germline CDR1 is MNHEY and CDR2 is SVGAGI. CDR3 sequence: CASRLPRGNQETQYF. In nucleotides, the CDR3 is TGTGCCAGCCGGCTACCCAGGGGGAACCAAGAGACCCAGTACTTC.

The chain couples TRBV10-2 to TRBJ2-1; possibly TRBD2 for D (6 bases). V was clipped by 6 bases and J by 7 bases, with 13 bases between them. The CDR3 extends over 13 amino acids. Germline loops: CDR1 WSHSY, CDR2 SAAADI. The CDR3 DNA sequence: TGCGCCAGCAGGGAGGGCCCGGGGAATGAGCAGTTCTTC. As protein: CASREGPGNEQFF.